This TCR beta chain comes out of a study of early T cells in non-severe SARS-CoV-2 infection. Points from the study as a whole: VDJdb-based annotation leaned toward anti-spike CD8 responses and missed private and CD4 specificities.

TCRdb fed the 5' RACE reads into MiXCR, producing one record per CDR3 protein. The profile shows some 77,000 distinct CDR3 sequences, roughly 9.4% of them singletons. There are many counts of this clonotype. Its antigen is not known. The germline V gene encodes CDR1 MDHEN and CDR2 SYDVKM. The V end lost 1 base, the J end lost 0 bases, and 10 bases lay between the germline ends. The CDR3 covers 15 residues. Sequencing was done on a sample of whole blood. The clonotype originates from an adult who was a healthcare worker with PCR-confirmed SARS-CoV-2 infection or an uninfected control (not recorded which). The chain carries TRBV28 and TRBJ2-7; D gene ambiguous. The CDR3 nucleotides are TGTGCCAGCAGTTTATACCCCACCAGCTCCTACGAGCAGTACTTC. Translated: CASSLYPTSSYEQYF.